This T cell receptor (beta chain) was identified during a study of post-analysis software for immune sequencing data. V shed 2 bases and J 4 bases; nucleotides not matched to a gene: 4. Germline CDR1 MNHEY, CDR2 SVGAGI. The CDR3 extends over 14 amino acids. The table lists this clonotype with a few counts. The antigen is undetermined. Whole-study findings and limits: When patients were compared with controls, about five TRBV segments were more frequent, TRBV5-6, TRBV5-1 and TRBV20-1 among them.

The library was made from cDNA and included unique molecular identifiers. Some 500,000 cDNA molecules were obtained per 1 to 10 million input T cells. TCRdb reprocessed the PCR reads with MiXCR, giving one entry per CDR3 protein. The sample records 350,000 to 450,000 distinct CDR3 sequences, approximately 33% being singletons. This receptor was taken from a girl aged 5 to 17 with multiple sclerosis. The genes are TRBV6-5 and TRBJ2-7, with TRBD2 matching 8 bases. The source material was blood. This CDR3 reads CASSYGGGTYEQYF. In DNA form, the CDR3 reads TGTGCCAGCAGTTACGGCGGGGGGACGTACGAGCAGTACTTC.